This T cell receptor (beta chain) was recorded in a study of low-dose radiotherapy and immunotherapy resistance in tumors. Study-wide context: Cohort 2 was treated with 1 Gy per fraction every two weeks, amounting to 13 Gy across 26 weeks.

Documented time point: after trial treatment. Treatment: LDRT plus nivolumab, ipilimumab, low-dose cyclophosphamide and aspirin (RACIN trial). Low-dose radiotherapy and low-dose cyclophosphamide, together with aspirin, ipilimumab and nivolumab, were given to donors. First-strand cDNA used TRAV- and TRBV-specific primers, covering alpha and beta chains. Amplification of TCRs used a constant-region primer and V-primer adapter for roughly 22 PCR cycles. TCRdb passed the reads through MiXCR, listing each CDR3 protein once. Of approximately 80,000 distinct CDR3 sequences detected, around 17% appear once; the ten largest clones hold less than 1.5%. There are 16 residues in the CDR3. Unmatched junction bases numbered 13, after V lost 6 bases and J lost 6 bases. Germline V lookup: CDR1 SGHTA, CDR2 FQGNSA.

The V call is TRBV7-2, the J call TRBJ2-1; TRBD2 aligns across 8 bases. The sequence was obtained from a male donor with prostate cancer. The sample in question was PBMCs, obtained after low-dose radiotherapy plus immunotherapy. This CDR3 reads CASSTSAGEWFNEQFF. In nucleotides, the CDR3 is TGTGCCAGCAGTACATCAGCGGGAGAGTGGTTCAATGAGCAGTTCTTC.